This TCR beta chain was identified during a study of blood T cell repertoires in COVID-19. Across the whole study: The United States, Italy and Spain supplied acute and convalescent COVID-19 samples.

V was clipped by 4 bases and J by 5 bases; unmatched bases: 10. This CDR3 has 16 residues. In germline, CDR1 is SGHRS, CDR2 YFSETQ. Per the original methods: Scientists estimated how many nucleated cells there were by amplifying reference gene primers. Here immunoSEQ multiplex PCR was the method, and the copy in TCRdb shows in-frame clones only, minus some. V and J calls and clone size come straight from that table; D and trimming were deduced from the DNA. This sample has more than 150,000 clones; around 86% occur once, and the top ten carry about 2.5%. The chain joins TRBV5-1 to TRBJ2-1; 9 bases match TRBD2. The TCR sequence derives from a man aged 35 to 55 with active or convalescent COVID-19. The material sequenced was peripheral blood. CDR3 residues: CASSLSVLAGHNEQFF. The CDR3 region has the DNA TGCGCCAGCAGCCTATCCGTACTAGCGGGCCACAATGAGCAGTTCTTC.